This T cell receptor (beta chain) is from a study of T cells expressing NK-cell markers (dated by TCRdb to about 2020). Looking at the study overall: Three sorted T-cell subsets (CD3+CD56+NKG2C+, CD3+CD56+NKG2C- and CD3+CD56-NKG2C+) from fewer than 10 donors had their TCR beta-chain repertoires profiled. The eight sequenced donors were randomly selected healthy volunteers, three men and five women. Libraries were sequenced as 2 x 150 bp reads on Illumina HiSeq 2000/2500, MiSeq or NextSeq. Among the eight sequenced donors, only one was HCMV-seronegative, while the other seven were HCMV-seropositive. Summary of the overall study and its limitations: It remained unclear whether the expanded NKG2C-expressing T cell clones were specific for HCMV antigens. Those dominant clonotypes were again the most abundant among CD3+CD56-NKG2C+ cells in a handful of donors, at roughly 25-65%. In several donors, the dominant CD3+CD56+NKG2C+ clonotypes were among the top 10 CD8+ clonotypes and accounted for roughly 1.0-8% of CD8+ T cells.

Notes on this clonotype: This receptor's antigen is unknown.

HCMV-specific IgG was detected in serum with a commercial ELISA kit to determine HCMV serostatus. Peripheral blood mononuclear cells were isolated from blood by Ficoll density gradient centrifugation. From cysteine to phenylalanine, the CDR3 is 15 amino acids long. Only the protein is available. Per the germline V gene, SGHRS is the CDR1 and YFSETQ is the CDR2. Sequencing used an Illumina HiSeq 2000. TCR beta cDNA libraries were prepared using 5'RACE template switching, which introduced a universal primer site and unique molecular identifiers. Synthesis of cDNA was primed from the TCR beta constant segment and was followed by two consecutive PCR amplification steps. The authors processed their data as follows. MIGEC was used to demultiplex reads and group reads by UMI, and MiTCR was used to assemble and quantify clonotypes. To exclude erroneous sequences, only TCR cDNA sequences supported by at least two reads were retained. The tcR package was used for downstream repertoire analysis, and clonotypes were matched between fractions using CDR3 nucleotide sequence together with V segment. Antigen specificity was annotated against VDJdb with VDJmatch, allowing one amino acid substitution in CDR3. After reprocessing by TCRdb, each CDR3 protein sequence is one entry, and no DNA is given. The V and J calls follow TCRdb's processing rather than the paper's. This sample's table has entries for 500,000 to 600,000 distinct CDR3 sequences. The top ten constitute around 4% of the sample.

The chain was built from TRBV5-1 and TRBJ1-1. This TCR derives from a man aged 18-30 years in good health. Donor details come from another sample of the same person, matched by shared clones. The specimen was blood T cells: a sorted CD56 or NKG2C T cell subset, CD4+ or CD8+ T cells, or bulk PBMC T cells (not recorded which). For the CDR3, the sequence is CASSLTPGQGGGAFF.